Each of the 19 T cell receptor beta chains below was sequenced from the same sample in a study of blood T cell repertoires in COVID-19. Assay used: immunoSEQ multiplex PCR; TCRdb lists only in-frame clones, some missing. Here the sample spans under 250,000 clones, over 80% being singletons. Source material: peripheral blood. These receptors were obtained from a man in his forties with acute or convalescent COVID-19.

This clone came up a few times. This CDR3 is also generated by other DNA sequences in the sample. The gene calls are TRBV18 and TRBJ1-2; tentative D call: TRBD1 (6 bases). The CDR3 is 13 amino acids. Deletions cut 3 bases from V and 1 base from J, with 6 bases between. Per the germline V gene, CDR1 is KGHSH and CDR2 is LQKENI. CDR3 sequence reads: CASSPDSNYGYTF. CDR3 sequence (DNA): TGTGCCAGCTCACCGGACAGTAACTATGGCTACACCTTC.

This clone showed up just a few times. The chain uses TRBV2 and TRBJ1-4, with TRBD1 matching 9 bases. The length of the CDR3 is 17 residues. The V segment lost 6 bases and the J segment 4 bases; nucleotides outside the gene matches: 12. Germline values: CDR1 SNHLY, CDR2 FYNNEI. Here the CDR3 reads CASRLRLGTGINEKLFF. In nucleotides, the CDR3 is TGTGCCAGCAGGCTTAGACTAGGGACAGGGATTAATGAAAAACTGTTTTTT.

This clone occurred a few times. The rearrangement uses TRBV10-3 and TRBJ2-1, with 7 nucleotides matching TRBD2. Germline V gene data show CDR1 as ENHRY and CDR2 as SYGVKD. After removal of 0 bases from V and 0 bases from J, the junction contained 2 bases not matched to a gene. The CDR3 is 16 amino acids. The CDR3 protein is CAISESGGSSYNEQFF. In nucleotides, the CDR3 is TGTGCCATCAGTGAGTCGGGCGGGAGCTCCTACAATGAGCAGTTCTTC.

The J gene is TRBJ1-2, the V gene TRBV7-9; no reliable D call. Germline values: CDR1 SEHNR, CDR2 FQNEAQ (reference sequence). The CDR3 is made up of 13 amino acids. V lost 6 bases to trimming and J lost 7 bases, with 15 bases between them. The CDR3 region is CASSPWADAGYTF. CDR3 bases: TGTGCCAGCAGTCCCTGGGCTGACGCTGGCTACACCTTC.

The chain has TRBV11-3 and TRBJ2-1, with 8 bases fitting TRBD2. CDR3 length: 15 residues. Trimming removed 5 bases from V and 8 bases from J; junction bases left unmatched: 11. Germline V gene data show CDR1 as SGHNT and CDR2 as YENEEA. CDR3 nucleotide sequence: TGTGCCAGCAGCCCACGGGGGGGGTCTAGAGATGAGCAGTTCTTC. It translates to CASSPRGGSRDEQFF.

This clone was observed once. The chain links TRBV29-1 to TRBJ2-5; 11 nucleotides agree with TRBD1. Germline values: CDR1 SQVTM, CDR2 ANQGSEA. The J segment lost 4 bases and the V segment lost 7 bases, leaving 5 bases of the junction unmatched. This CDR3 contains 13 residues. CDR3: CSGGQGEGETQYF. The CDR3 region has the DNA TGCAGCGGGGGACAGGGGGAAGGAGAGACCCAGTACTTC.

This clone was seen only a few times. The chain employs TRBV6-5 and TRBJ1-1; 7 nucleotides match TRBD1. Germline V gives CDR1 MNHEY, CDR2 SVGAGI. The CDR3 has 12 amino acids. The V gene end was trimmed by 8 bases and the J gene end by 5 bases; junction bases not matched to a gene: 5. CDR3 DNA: TGTGCCAGCTTTAGGGGGCATACTGAAGCTTTCTTT. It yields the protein CASFRGHTEAFF.

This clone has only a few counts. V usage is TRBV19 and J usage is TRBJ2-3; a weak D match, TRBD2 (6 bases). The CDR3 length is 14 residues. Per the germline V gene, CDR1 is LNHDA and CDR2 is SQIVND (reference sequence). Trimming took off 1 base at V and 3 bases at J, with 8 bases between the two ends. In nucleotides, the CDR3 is TGTGCCAGTAGTATAGGACTAGAAACAGATACGCAGTATTTT. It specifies CASSIGLETDTQYF.

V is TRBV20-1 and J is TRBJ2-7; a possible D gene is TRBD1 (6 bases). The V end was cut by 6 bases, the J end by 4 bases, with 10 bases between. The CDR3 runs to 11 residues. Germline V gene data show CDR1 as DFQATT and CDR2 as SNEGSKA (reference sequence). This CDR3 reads CSAEDRYEQYF. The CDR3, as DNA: TGCAGTGCCGAAGACAGGTACGAGCAGTACTTC.

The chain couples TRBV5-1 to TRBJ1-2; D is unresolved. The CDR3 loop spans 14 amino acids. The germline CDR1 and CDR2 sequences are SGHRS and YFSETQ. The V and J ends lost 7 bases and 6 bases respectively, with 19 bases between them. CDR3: CASGMTAALDGYTF. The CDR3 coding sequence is TGCGCCAGCGGAATGACGGCGGCCTTGGATGGCTACACCTTC.

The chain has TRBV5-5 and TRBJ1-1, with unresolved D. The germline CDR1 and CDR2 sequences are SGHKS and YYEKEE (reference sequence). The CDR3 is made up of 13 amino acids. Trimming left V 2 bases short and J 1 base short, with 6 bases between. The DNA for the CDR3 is TGTGCCAGCAGCTTTCTAGAGAACACTGAAGCTTTCTTT. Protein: CASSFLENTEAFF. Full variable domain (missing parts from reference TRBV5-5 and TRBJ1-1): DAGVTQSPTHLIKTRGQQVTLRCSPISGHKSVSWYQQVLGQGPQFIFQYYEKEERGRGNFPDRFSARQFPNYSSELNVNALLLGDSALYLCASSFLENTEAFFGQGTRLTVV.

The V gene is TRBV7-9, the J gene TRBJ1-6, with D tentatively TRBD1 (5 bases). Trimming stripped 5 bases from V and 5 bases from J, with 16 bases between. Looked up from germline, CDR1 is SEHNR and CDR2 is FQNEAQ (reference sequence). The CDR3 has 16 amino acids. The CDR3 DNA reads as TGTGCCAGCAGCCCGTCCGGGACTTCGGATAATTCACCCCTCCACTTT. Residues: CASSPSGTSDNSPLHF.

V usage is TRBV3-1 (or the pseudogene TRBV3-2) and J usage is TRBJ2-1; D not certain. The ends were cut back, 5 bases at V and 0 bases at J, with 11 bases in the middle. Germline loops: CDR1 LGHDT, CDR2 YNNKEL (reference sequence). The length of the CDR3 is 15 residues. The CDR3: CASSVTRSSYNEQFF. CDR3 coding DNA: TGTGCCAGCAGCGTAACCCGGAGCTCCTACAATGAGCAGTTCTTC.

In nucleotides, the CDR3 is TGTGCCAGCAGCTTACGGACAGTCGGGGTATATGGCTACACCTTC. Amino acid sequence: CASSLRTVGVYGYTF. This rearrangement joins TRBV5-5 to TRBJ1-2; perhaps TRBD1 as D (6 bases). With 2 bases removed from V and 5 bases from J, the gap between germline ends came to 16 bases. This CDR3 comprises 15 residues. Germline-derived CDR1 and CDR2 are SGHKS and YYEKEE (reference sequence). The full variable domain, completed using reference TRBV5-5 and TRBJ1-2, is DAGVTQSPTHLIKTRGQQVTLRCSPISGHKSVSWYQQVLGQGPQFIFQYYEKEERGRGNFPDRFSARQFPNYSSELNVNALLLGDSALYLCASSLRTVGVYGYTFGSGTRLTVV.

The chain's CDR3 is CASSYDRGTDTQYF. The CDR3 DNA reads TGTGCCAGCAGTTACGATCGGGGCACAGATACGCAGTATTTT. This chain connects TRBV6-2 or TRBV6-3 to TRBJ2-3; unclear D gene. From germline, CDR1 is MNHEY and CDR2 SVGEGT. The ends were cut back, 2 bases at V and 1 base at J, with 7 bases in the middle. The CDR3 consists of 14 residues.

In DNA, the CDR3 is TGTGCCAGCAGTCCTCCGCGGGTCCGCGGCGGGGAGCTGTTTTTT. It is translated as CASSPPRVRGGELFF. The J gene is TRBJ2-2, the V gene TRBV11-1; maybe TRBD2 (5 bases). V lost 6 bases and J 7 bases, leaving 18 bases between the germline ends. This CDR3 region has 15 residues. CDR1 is SGHAT and CDR2 is FQDESV in the germline V gene (reference sequence).

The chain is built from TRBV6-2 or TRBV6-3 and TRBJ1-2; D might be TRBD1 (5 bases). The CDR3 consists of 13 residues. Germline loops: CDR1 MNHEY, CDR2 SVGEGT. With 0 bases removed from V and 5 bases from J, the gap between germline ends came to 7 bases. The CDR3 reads CASSYSGQYGYTF. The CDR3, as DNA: TGTGCCAGCAGTTACTCGGGGCAGTATGGCTACACCTTC.

CDR3 nucleotide sequence: TGCAGCGTTGCCAAGGGGGGGGGCGAGCAGTACTTC. Protein: CSVAKGGGEQYF. The chain employs TRBV29-1 and TRBJ2-7, with D possibly being TRBD2 (7 bases). The germline V and J ends were trimmed by 4 bases and 6 bases, with 13 bases remaining between them. CDR3 length: 12 amino acids. Germline loops: CDR1 SQVTM, CDR2 ANQGSEA.

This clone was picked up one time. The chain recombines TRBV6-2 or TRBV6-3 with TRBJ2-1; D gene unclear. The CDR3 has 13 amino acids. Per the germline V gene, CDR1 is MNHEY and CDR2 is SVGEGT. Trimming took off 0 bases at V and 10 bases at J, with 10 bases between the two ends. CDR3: CASSYSAEWEQFF. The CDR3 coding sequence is TGTGCCAGCAGTTACTCGGCCGAATGGGAGCAGTTCTTC.